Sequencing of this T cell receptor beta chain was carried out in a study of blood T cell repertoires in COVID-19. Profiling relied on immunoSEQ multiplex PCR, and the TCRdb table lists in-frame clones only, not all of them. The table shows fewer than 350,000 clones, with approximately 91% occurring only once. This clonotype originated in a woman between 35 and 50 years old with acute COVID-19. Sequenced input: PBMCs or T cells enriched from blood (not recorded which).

CDR3 nucleotide sequence: TGTGCCAGCAGCTTAACCCCTCTATCGGCAGGGGGCCCCTACAATGAGCAGTTCTTC. Translated: CASSLTPLSAGGPYNEQFF. The chain is built from TRBV7-3 and TRBJ2-1, with 8 nucleotides matching TRBD1. Germline V gives CDR1 SGHTA, CDR2 FQGTGA. V lost 0 bases and J lost 2; bases outside the gene matches: 12. This CDR3 is 19 amino acids long.